This is a list of T cell receptor beta chains from one sample in a study of T cells in Graves' hyperthyroidism and ophthalmopathy. In TCRdb, the multiplex PCR reads were re-called with MiXCR into one record per CDR3 protein. The sample yields a few hundred thousand distinct CDR3 sequences, more than 45% seen once. Material for sequencing was peripheral blood or thyroid tissue (not recorded which). The receptor source for this set is a woman aged 18-30 years with Graves' hyperthyroidism. Each CDR3 is given with its conserved first and last residue. A D gene is named only where the DNA matches it firmly. Clone size, where shown, is once, few, many, or a class for clones that have expanded.

J: TRBJ1-1; D: -; size: -; length: 19; V: TRBV11-2; CDR3: CDSSIYLCSAFDSNTEAFF; DNA: -
J: TRBJ1-1; D: -; size: once; length: 12; V: TRBV12-3/TRBV12-4; CDR3: CASSLEQGKAFF; DNA: TGTGCCAGCAGTTTGGAGCAGGGGAAAGCTTTCTTT
J: TRBJ1-2; D: -; size: many; length: 16; V: TRBV20-1; CDR3: CSAAPTLQGLNYGYTF; DNA: TGCAGTGCTGCGCCCACGTTGCAGGGCCTTAACTATGGCTACACCTTC
J: TRBJ2-7; D: -; size: many; length: 14; V: TRBV13; CDR3: CASSLSEIQYEQYF; DNA: TGTGCCAGCAGCTTAAGCGAGATACAGTACGAGCAGTACTTC
J: TRBJ1-1; D: -; size: -; length: 15; V: TRBV7-9; CDR3: CASSPGLAGGTEAFF; DNA: TGTGCCAGCAGCCCAGGACTAGCGGGAGGCACTGAAGCTTTCTTT
J: TRBJ2-7; D: -; size: many; length: 12; V: TRBV29-1; CDR3: CSVGREAYEQYF; DNA: TGCAGCGTTGGGCGCGAAGCCTACGAGCAGTACTTC
J: TRBJ2-7; D: TRBD2; size: many; length: 14; V: TRBV6-6; CDR3: CASSRAGGLHEQYF; DNA: TGTGCCAGCAGTCGAGCGGGAGGCCTTCACGAGCAGTACTTC
J: TRBJ2-7; D: -; size: many; length: 13; V: TRBV20-1; CDR3: CSARAAGIHEQYF; DNA: TGCAGTGCTAGAGCGGCAGGGATCCACGAGCAGTACTTC
J: TRBJ1-2; D: TRBD1; size: -; length: 16; V: TRBV9; CDR3: CASSLDIDRGVNGYTF; DNA: TGTGCCAGCAGCTTAGACATTGACAGGGGGGTTAATGGCTACACCTTC
J: TRBJ2-3; D: -; size: few; length: 15; V: TRBV9; CDR3: CASSVDGDSTDTQYF; DNA: TGTGCCAGCAGCGTAGATGGGGACAGCACAGATACGCAGTATTTT
J: TRBJ1-2; D: -; size: few; length: 14; V: TRBV27; CDR3: CASRGGDLRNGYTF; DNA: TGTGCCTCCCGAGGGGGGGACCTACGGAATGGCTACACCTTC
J: TRBJ1-1; D: TRBD1; size: -; length: 14; V: TRBV10-3; CDR3: CVIRGDRPNTEAFF; DNA: TGTGTCATCAGGGGGGACAGGCCGAACACTGAAGCTTTCTTT
J: TRBJ2-1; D: TRBD1; size: -; length: 13; V: TRBV29-1; CDR3: CSVIGQGGNEQFF; DNA: TGCAGCGTTATCGGACAGGGGGGCAATGAGCAGTTCTTC
J: TRBJ2-7; D: -; size: few; length: 13; V: TRBV12-3/TRBV12-4; CDR3: CASSVSETYEQYF; DNA: TGTGCCAGCAGCGTGTCAGAGACCTACGAGCAGTACTTC
J: TRBJ2-3; D: -; size: -; length: 14; V: TRBV7-9; CDR3: CANSLEARTDTQYF; DNA: TGTGCCAACAGCTTAGAGGCCAGGACAGATACGCAGTATTTT
J: TRBJ2-7; D: TRBD2; size: many; length: 15; V: TRBV15; CDR3: CATSRDLAGVREQYF; DNA: TGTGCCACCAGCAGAGATCTAGCGGGAGTCCGCGAGCAGTACTTC
J: TRBJ2-7; D: TRBD2; size: -; length: 13; V: TRBV29-1; CDR3: CSVRPSGTYEQYF; DNA: TGCAGCGTTCGTCCTAGCGGGACCTACGAGCAGTACTTC